This entry lists 3 T cell receptor beta chains sequenced from one sample in a study of vaccination effects on CD4 cells after COVID-19. Before sequencing took place, the ViraFEST assay used viral peptide pools to expand antigen-specific CD4+ T cells. Culture lasted around eleven days before CD4+ T cell isolation. Two doses of BNT162b2 or mRNA-1273 vaccine were administered to participants. These receptors have no known antigen. TCRdb's table, derived via immunoSEQ multiplex PCR, lists solely in-frame clones and lacks some. The sample gives roughly 25,000 clones, around four fifths of which show up once; 7% to 10% is in the top ten. The sequences come from CD4+ T cells from PBMCs cultured with SARS-CoV-2 spike peptides, collected after COVID-19 vaccination. The receptors come from a human donor who received a COVID-19 vaccine.

This chain links TRBV27 with TRBJ2-2; D is ambiguous. Trimming removed 2 bases from V and 3 bases from J, with 4 bases in between. Germline lookup yields CDR1 MNHEY and CDR2 SMNVEV (reference sequence). CDR3 size: 13 residues. The CDR3 is CASSLTYTGELFF. CDR3 coding DNA: TGTGCCAGCAGTTTAACATACACCGGGGAGCTGTTTTTT.

The sample holds a few counts of this clone. V usage is TRBV19 and J usage is TRBJ2-7; weak D call: TRBD2 (6 bases). Between the trimmed V and J ends, which lost 6 bases and 0 bases, there was a span of 15 bases. CDR3 length: 15 residues. Germline assignment: CDR1 LNHDA and CDR2 SQIVND (reference sequence). CDR3 nucleotide sequence: TGTGCCAGTAGCAGCGCCGGGGGAAACTCCTACGAGCAGTACTTC. Its translation is CASSSAGGNSYEQYF.

The gene calls are TRBV24-1 and TRBJ2-1; 10 nucleotides match TRBD1. Germline CDR1 is KGHDR and CDR2 is SFDVKD. The CDR3 consists of 14 residues. J lost 5 bases, V lost 4 bases, and 1 base had no gene match. The CDR3 DNA follows: TGTGCCACCAGTGAGGGACAGGGGAACAATGAGCAGTTCTTC. Protein sequence: CATSEGQGNNEQFF.